Listed here are 4 T cell receptor beta chains from one sample, sequenced in a study of blood T cell repertoires in COVID-19. Only in-frame clones appear in the TCRdb table, and some are missing; sequencing was by immunoSEQ multiplex PCR. Among about 390,000 clones listed, just under 90% were seen once. The sequenced sample was PBMCs or T cells enriched from blood (not recorded which). These receptors were collected from a woman aged 45-65 years who had recovered from COVID-19.

V and J are TRBV11-1 and TRBJ2-7; 8 positions match TRBD1. CDR3 length: 15 residues. CDR1 and CDR2 from the germline V gene are SGHAT and FQDESV (reference sequence). Losses at the gene ends were 4 bases for V and 6 bases for J; bases not matched to a gene: 11. This CDR3 is CASSSRQGRTGEQYF. CDR3 sequence (DNA): TGTGCCAGCAGCTCCCGACAGGGGAGGACCGGCGAGCAGTACTTC.

This clone has a single count. V is TRBV5-1 and J is TRBJ2-1; TRBD2 aligns across 14 bases. The CDR3 has 17 amino acids. V dropped 2 bases and J dropped 8; count of bases not matched to a gene: 9. Germline lookup yields CDR1 SGHRS and CDR2 YFSETQ. CDR3 sequence: CASSFGLAGGRGDEQFF. CDR3 in DNA: TGCGCCAGCAGCTTCGGACTAGCGGGGGGTAGAGGCGATGAGCAGTTCTTC.

The rearrangement uses TRBV9 and TRBJ1-5; D unresolved. Germline V CDR1 and CDR2: SGDLS, YYNGEE. Trimming cost V 0 bases and J 7 bases, with 11 bases left between them. This CDR3 has 14 residues. The CDR3 sequence: CASSVAPAVQPQHF. The CDR3 DNA sequence: TGTGCCAGCAGCGTAGCCCCGGCGGTCCAGCCCCAGCATTTT. Full variable domain (missing parts from reference TRBV9 and TRBJ1-5): DSGVTQTPKHLITATGQRVTLRCSPRSGDLSVYWYQQSLDQGLQFLIQYYNGEERAKGNILERFSAQQFPDLHSELNLSSLELGDSALYFCASSVAPAVQPQHFGDGTRLSIL.

This rearrangement joins TRBV9 to TRBJ1-3, with 7 nucleotides matching TRBD1. Germline V CDR1 and CDR2: SGDLS, YYNGEE. This CDR3 comprises 16 residues. J lost 4 bases, V lost 0 bases, and 7 bases had no gene match. The CDR3 coding sequence is TGTGCCAGCAGCGTAGGAGAGGGGGCCTCGGGAAACACCATATATTTT. Protein: CASSVGEGASGNTIYF.